The 29 T cell receptor beta chains below come from one sample, sequenced in a study of cytomegalovirus exposure and HLA in healthy donors. The PCR made use of 60 Vbeta and 13 Jbeta primers. The repertoire was sequenced with immunoSEQ multiplex PCR; TCRdb's copy has only in-frame clones and lacks some. The sample has some 140,000 clones; over 50% are singletons. The sample comprised PBMCs. The origin of the receptors is a human donor in good health.

This chain joins TRBV19 and TRBJ2-3; tentatively, D is TRBD2 (5 bases). Germline CDR1 LNHDA, CDR2 SQIVND (reference sequence). With 2 bases removed from V and 1 base from J, the gap between germline ends came to 7 bases. This CDR3 is built from 14 residues. CDR3 amino acids: CASSISSGTDTQYF. Written as DNA, the CDR3 is TGTGCCAGTAGTATAAGTAGCGGCACAGATACGCAGTATTTT.

The chain combines TRBV5-8 with TRBJ2-7; no reliable D call. The CDR3 covers 12 residues. Trimming removed 1 base at V and 3 bases at J, with 5 bases between. Germline CDR1 and CDR2: SGHTS and YDEGEE. This CDR3 reads CASSLLVYEQYF. Written as DNA, the CDR3 is TGTGCCAGCAGCTTGCTAGTCTACGAGCAGTACTTC. Full variable domain (missing parts from reference TRBV5-8 and TRBJ2-7): EAGVTQSPTHLIKTRGQQATLRCSPISGHTSVYWYQQALGLGLQFLLWYDEGEERNRGNFPPRFSGRQFPNYSSELNVNALELEDSALYLCASSLLVYEQYFGPGTRLTVT.

J is TRBJ2-1 and V is TRBV5-1; D possibly corresponds to TRBD2 (6 bases). The ends were cut back, 0 bases at V and 7 bases at J, with 14 bases in the middle. The length of the CDR3 is 15 residues. The germline V gene encodes CDR1 SGHRS and CDR2 YFSETQ. In nucleotides, the CDR3 is TGCGCCAGCAGCTTGGGGGGGGATCATGTAAATGAGCAGTTCTTC. Translating gives CASSLGGDHVNEQFF.

The chain uses TRBV18 and TRBJ1-3; D is perhaps TRBD1 (5 bases). Germline V gene sequence: CDR1 KGHSH, CDR2 LQKENI. The CDR3 is made up of 16 amino acids. Between the trimmed V and J ends, which lost 0 bases and 2 bases, there was a span of 11 bases. The CDR3 sequence is CASSPPRGSAGNTIYF. In DNA, the CDR3 is TGTGCCAGCTCACCACCCCGGGGGTCGGCTGGAAACACCATATATTTT.

The chain uses TRBV19 and TRBJ2-1; perhaps TRBD1 as D (6 bases). The CDR3 has 13 residues. Trimming took 9 bases from V and 10 from J, leaving 19 bases between them. Germline V gene sequence: CDR1 LNHDA, CDR2 SQIVND (reference sequence). CDR3 DNA: TGTGCCAGCCGGGACAATAGGGCGCGGGAGCAGTTCTTC. Its protein is CASRDNRAREQFF.

This clone is a singleton in its sample. This chain links TRBV9 with TRBJ1-5; 10 bases agree with TRBD1. CDR1 SGDLS and CDR2 YYNGEE come from the germline V gene. The CDR3 covers 14 residues. The ends lost 3 bases at V and 5 bases at J; junction bases unmatched: 2. The CDR3 nucleotides are TGTGCCAGCAGCGAGACAGGGGGCGATCAGCCCCAGCATTTT. It codes for CASSETGGDQPQHF. Complete variable domain (other parts from reference TRBV9 and TRBJ1-5): DSGVTQTPKHLITATGQRVTLRCSPRSGDLSVYWYQQSLDQGLQFLIQYYNGEERAKGNILERFSAQQFPDLHSELNLSSLELGDSALYFCASSETGGDQPQHFGDGTRLSIL.

This clone was counted a single time. This chain joins TRBV5-1 and TRBJ2-5, with unresolved D. CDR1 is SGHRS and CDR2 is YFSETQ in the germline V gene. There are 13 residues in the CDR3. Trimming pared 4 bases from V and 5 bases from J, leaving 12 bases between. CDR3 bases: TGCGCCAGCAGCGAACAAGTGCGGGAGACCCAGTACTTC. Residues: CASSEQVRETQYF.

Comments on this clone: This same CDR3 is encoded by further DNA sequences in the sample. The rearrangement joins TRBV9 to TRBJ1-3; no firm D call. V gave up 0 bases and J gave up 0 bases, with 4 bases separating them. CDR3 length equals 14 residues. From germline, CDR1 is SGDLS and CDR2 YYNGEE. The DNA of the CDR3 is TGTGCCAGCAGCGTAGGGAGCTCTGGAAACACCATATATTTT. It is translated as CASSVGSSGNTIYF.

This chain links TRBV27 with TRBJ1-5; no clear D gene. V was shortened by 3 bases and J by 1 base, with 7 bases between the two germline ends. This CDR3 is built from 14 residues. CDR1 is MNHEY, CDR2 SMNVEV, per germline (reference sequence). DNA of the CDR3: TGTGCCAGCAGTTTTAGCGGGAGCAATCAGCCCCAGCATTTT. Its translation: CASSFSGSNQPQHF.

This clone has just a few counts. The chain uses TRBV11-2 and TRBJ2-1; 10 bases fit TRBD2. From germline, CDR1 is SGHAT and CDR2 FQNNGV. The junction had 13 bases not matched to a gene; V was cut back by 4 bases and J by 7 bases. The CDR3 spans 17 residues. CDR3 in DNA: TGTGCCAGCAGCTCCCTAGCGGGAGATGCGTTGAGTAATGAGCAGTTCTTC. Encoded protein: CASSSLAGDALSNEQFF.

This clone was detected only a few times. J is TRBJ2-1 and V is TRBV10-3, with TRBD2 identical over 7 bases. The CDR3 covers 14 residues. The germline V gene encodes CDR1 ENHRY and CDR2 SYGVKD. With V trimmed by 0 bases and J by 7 bases, 3 bases remained unmatched. The CDR3 DNA reads as TGTGCCATCAGTGAGTCGGGGGGGAATAATGAGCAGTTCTTC. Amino acids: CAISESGGNNEQFF.

This chain's CDR3 is CASSLAGWNNEQFF. The CDR3 nucleotides read TGTGCCAGCAGCCTAGCGGGATGGAACAATGAGCAGTTCTTC. V is TRBV5-6 and J is TRBJ2-1; 9 positions match TRBD2. V was pared by 4 bases and J by 5 bases, with 4 bases of the junction left unmatched. Germline V gene sequence: CDR1 SGHDT, CDR2 YYEEEE. The CDR3 length is 14 residues.

V usage is TRBV7-9 and J usage is TRBJ2-5, with 12 nucleotides matching TRBD1. Germline V CDR1 and CDR2: SEHNR, FQNEAQ (reference sequence). Trimming at V came to 1 base and at J to 3 bases, leaving 3 bases not matched to a gene. The CDR3 consists of 16 residues. The CDR3 coding sequence is TGTGCCAGCAGCTTAGGGGACAGGGGGCTAAAAGAGACCCAGTACTTC. Translation: CASSLGDRGLKETQYF.

This clone was seen a few times. The chain combines TRBV19 with TRBJ2-4; D is possibly TRBD1 (6 bases). The CDR3 length is 12 residues. Between the trimmed V and J ends, which lost 4 bases and 14 bases, there was a span of 15 bases. Germline V CDR1 and CDR2: LNHDA, SQIVND (reference sequence). CDR3 region: CASSKARQAEYF. The CDR3 coding sequence is TGTGCCAGTAGTAAAGCCCGACAGGCCGAGTACTTC. The variable domain in full, with the rest retrieved from reference TRBV19 and TRBJ2-4, is DGGITQSPKYLFRKEGQNVTLSCEQNLNHDAMYWYRQDPGQGLRLIYYSQIVNDFQKGDIAEGYSVSREKKESFPLTVTSAQKNPTAFYLCASSKARQAEYFGAGTRLSVL.

The chain employs TRBV6-1 and TRBJ2-5; 8 bases are shared with TRBD1. The CDR3 loop spans 15 amino acids. Per germline, CDR1 MNHNS and CDR2 SASEGT. V shed 5 bases, J shed 1 base, and the junction held 6 bases outside the gene matches. For the CDR3, the DNA is TGTGCCAGCAGTCTATCGACAGGGGTCCAAGAGACCCAGTACTTC. Its protein product is CASSLSTGVQETQYF.

There are a few counts of this clone. The chain couples TRBV5-1 to TRBJ1-1, with D unresolved. Looked up from germline, CDR1 is SGHRS and CDR2 is YFSETQ. The V end lost 0 bases, the J end lost 4 bases, and 13 bases lay between the germline ends. The CDR3 runs 15 residues. CDR3 in amino acids: CASSLEPGFATEAFF. The CDR3 nucleotides are TGCGCCAGCAGCTTGGAACCGGGGTTTGCCACTGAAGCTTTCTTT.

This clone appeared a single time. The V and J genes are TRBV23-1 and TRBJ2-7, with D perhaps matching TRBD1 (8 bases). TRBV23-1 is an ORF for which the function is uncertain. The length of the CDR3 is 14 residues. Trimming removed 8 bases at V and 5 bases at J, with 19 bases between. CDR3 DNA: TGCGCCAGCCTCCGGGGGGACAGGTTCCACGAGCAGTACTTC. It translates to CASLRGDRFHEQYF.

This chain joins TRBV4-1 and TRBJ2-1; 8 bases align to TRBD2. This CDR3 comprises 16 residues. From germline, CDR1 is MGHRA and CDR2 YSYEKL. Unmatched junction bases numbered 9, after V lost 0 bases and J lost 8 bases. The CDR3 region has the DNA TGCGCCAGCAGCCAAGAGGCGGCGGGAGGAAGGTATGAGCAGTTCTTC. Its protein product is CASSQEAAGGRYEQFF.

CDR3 sequence: CASSRGLDPSTDTQYF. The CDR3 DNA reads TGTGCCAGCAGCAGGGGGCTAGACCCTAGCACAGATACGCAGTATTTT. The chain uses TRBV7-9 and TRBJ2-3, with 7 bases identical to TRBD1. CDR3 length: 16 residues. The J segment lost 0 bases and the V segment lost 5 bases, leaving 8 bases of the junction unmatched. Germline lookup yields CDR1 SEHNR and CDR2 FQNEAQ (reference sequence).

The chain carries TRBV5-1 and TRBJ2-1; 9 bases agree with TRBD2. Germline V gives CDR1 SGHRS, CDR2 YFSETQ. J gave up 6 bases and V 0 bases, and 7 bases lay outside the gene matches. The CDR3 runs 16 residues. CDR3 DNA sequence: TGCGCCAGCAGCTTGGTTGCGGGAGGGCCTTTCAATGAGCAGTTCTTC. It codes for CASSLVAGGPFNEQFF.

The chain carries TRBV29-1 and TRBJ2-7; 8 nucleotides agree with TRBD2. J gave up 3 bases and V 5 bases, and 6 bases lay outside the gene matches. The CDR3 runs 13 residues. The germline V gene encodes CDR1 SQVTM and CDR2 ANQGSEA. The CDR3 reads CSVRGGSGYEQYF. CDR3 nucleotide sequence: TGCAGCGTTCGGGGGGGGAGCGGCTACGAGCAGTACTTC.

This clone has more than one count but fewer than ten. This chain uses TRBV5-4 with TRBJ2-3; 9 bases agree with TRBD2. CDR3 length equals 14 residues. V dropped 0 bases and J dropped 5; count of bases not matched to a gene: 1. In germline, CDR1 is SGHNT, CDR2 YYREEE (reference sequence). CDR3 loop: CASSLGLAEDTQYF. CDR3 in DNA: TGTGCCAGCAGCTTGGGACTAGCGGAAGATACGCAGTATTTT.

This clone has a single count. This chain joins TRBV5-6 and TRBJ2-1, with 8 bases matching TRBD1. The length of the CDR3 is 14 residues. Per the germline V gene, CDR1 is SGHDT and CDR2 is YYEEEE. V lost 4 bases and J lost 8; bases outside the gene matches: 8. CDR3 sequence reads: CASSPPTGVHEQFF. The CDR3 nucleotides are TGTGCCAGCAGCCCCCCGACAGGGGTCCATGAGCAGTTCTTC.

The CDR3 spells CASSPGQGLDNEQFF. CDR3 nucleotide sequence: TGTGCCAGCAGCCCCGGACAGGGATTGGACAATGAGCAGTTCTTC. The chain employs TRBV7-3 and TRBJ2-1; 8 nucleotides align to TRBD1. After removal of 5 bases from V and 5 bases from J, the junction contained 8 bases not matched to a gene. CDR3 size: 15 residues. Looked up from germline, CDR1 is SGHTA and CDR2 is FQGTGA.

This rearrangement joins TRBV28 to TRBJ2-5; 8 nucleotides line up with TRBD2. Trimming cost V 5 bases and J 3 bases; bases outside gene matches: 8. This CDR3 region has 15 residues. Germline V gene sequence: CDR1 MDHEN, CDR2 SYDVKM. CDR3 in amino acids: CASSQSAAGEETQYF. The CDR3 DNA is TGTGCCAGCAGTCAGAGTGCAGCGGGAGAAGAGACCCAGTACTTC. The entire variable domain, with the rest obtained from reference TRBV28 and TRBJ2-5, is as follows: DVKVTQSSRYLVKRTGEKVFLECVQDMDHENMFWYRQDPGLGLRLIYFSYDVKMKEKGDIPEGYSVSREKKERFSLILESASTNQTSMYLCASSQSAAGEETQYFGPGTRLLVL.

This clone was recorded only once. The rearrangement links TRBV9 to TRBJ2-7; the match to TRBD2 covers 9 bases. The trim removed 0 bases at V and 4 bases at J, leaving 11 bases unmatched. The germline V gene has CDR1 SGDLS and CDR2 YYNGEE. The CDR3 has 17 residues. The CDR3 DNA sequence: TGTGCCAGCAGCGTAGGGGCCGGGACTAGCTCTTTATACGAGCAGTACTTC. It specifies CASSVGAGTSSLYEQYF.

The V and J genes are TRBV11-3 and TRBJ2-2, with D tentatively TRBD1 (5 bases). Germline V gene sequence: CDR1 SGHNT, CDR2 YENEEA. This CDR3 has 14 amino acids. The germline V and J ends were trimmed by 8 bases and 1 base, with 11 bases remaining between them. CDR3 sequence reads: CASGARRNTGELFF. The CDR3, as DNA: TGTGCCAGCGGGGCGCGAAGGAACACCGGGGAGCTGTTTTTT.

The chain uses TRBV4-3 and TRBJ1-4, with TRBD1 matching over 9 bases. Germline CDR1 and CDR2: LGHNA and YSLEER. With 1 base clipped from V and 8 bases from J, the junction kept 8 bases outside the gene matches. The CDR3 extends over 16 amino acids. CDR3 coding DNA: TGCGCCAGCAGCCAAGGGGCCGGGACAGGGAACGAAAAACTGTTTTTT. Its translation is CASSQGAGTGNEKLFF.

The chain is built from TRBV29-1 and TRBJ2-5, with 7 nucleotides matching TRBD1. This CDR3 has 15 residues. CDR1 and CDR2 (germline): SQVTM, ANQGSEA. Unmatched junction bases numbered 16, after V lost 5 bases and J lost 7 bases. CDR3 amino acids: CSVLDRSHPSGTQYF. The CDR3 region has the DNA TGCAGCGTTCTGGACAGGTCCCATCCCTCGGGGACCCAGTACTTC.